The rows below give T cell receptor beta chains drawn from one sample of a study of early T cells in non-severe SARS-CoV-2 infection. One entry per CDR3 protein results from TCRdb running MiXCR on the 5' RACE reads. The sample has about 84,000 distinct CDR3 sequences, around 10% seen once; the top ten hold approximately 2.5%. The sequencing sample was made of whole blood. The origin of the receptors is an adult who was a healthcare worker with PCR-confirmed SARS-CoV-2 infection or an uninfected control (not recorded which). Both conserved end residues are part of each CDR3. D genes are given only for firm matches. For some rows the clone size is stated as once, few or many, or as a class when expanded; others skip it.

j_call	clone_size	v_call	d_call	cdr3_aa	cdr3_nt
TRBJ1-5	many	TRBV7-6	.	CASSLERGDQPQHF	TGTGCCAGCAGCTTAGAAAGGGGGGACCAGCCCCAGCATTTT
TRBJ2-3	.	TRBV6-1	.	CARVGTDTQYF	TGTGCCAGGGTTGGGACAGATACGCAGTATTTT
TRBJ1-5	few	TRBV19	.	CASSPWGLDQPQHF	TGTGCCAGTAGCCCATGGGGGTTGGATCAGCCCCAGCATTTT
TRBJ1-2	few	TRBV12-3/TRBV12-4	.	CASTTPQRLIANYGYTF	TGTGCCAGTACTACTCCCCAGCGATTAATAGCTAACTATGGCTACACCTTC
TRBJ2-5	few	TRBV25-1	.	CASSVVTTQYF	TGTGCCAGCAGTGTTGTTACGACCCAGTACTTC
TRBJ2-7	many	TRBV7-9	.	CASSFASSSYEQYF	TGTGCCAGCAGTTTCGCGTCGAGCTCCTACGAGCAGTACTTC
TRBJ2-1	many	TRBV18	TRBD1	CASSPAGGINEQFF	TGTGCCAGCTCACCTGCAGGGGGCATCAATGAGCAGTTCTTC
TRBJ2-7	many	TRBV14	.	CASSQGVGGEQYF	TGTGCCAGCAGCCAAGGTGTAGGGGGCGAGCAGTACTTC
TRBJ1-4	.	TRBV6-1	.	CAASPPGEEKLFF	TGTGCCGCGTCCCCTCCAGGGGAAGAAAAACTGTTTTTT
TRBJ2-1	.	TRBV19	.	CASSIRGENEQFF	TGTGCCAGTAGTATTAGGGGGGAGAATGAGCAGTTCTTC
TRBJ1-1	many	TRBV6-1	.	CASIRGMFMNTEAFF	TGTGCCAGCATAAGGGGGATGTTTATGAACACTGAAGCTTTCTTT
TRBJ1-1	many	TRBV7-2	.	CASSLALGAEAFF	TGTGCCAGCAGCTTAGCGTTGGGTGCTGAAGCTTTCTTT
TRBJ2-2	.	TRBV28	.	CASTGGDNTGELFF	TGTGCCAGCACTGGGGGCGATAACACCGGGGAGCTGTTTTTT
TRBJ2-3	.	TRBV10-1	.	CASSESKYIWQYF	TGCGCCAGCAGTGAGTCGAAGTACATATGGCAGTATTTT
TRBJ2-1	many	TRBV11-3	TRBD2	CASSLVVGGTLNEQFF	TGTGCCAGCAGCTTAGTGGTCGGGGGGACCCTCAATGAGCAGTTCTTC
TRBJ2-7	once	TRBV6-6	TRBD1	CASSYGDSRTYEQYF	TGTGCCAGCAGTTACGGGGACAGCCGTACGTACGAGCAGTACTTC
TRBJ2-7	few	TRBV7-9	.	CASSLGAGRETYEQYF	TGTGCCAGCAGCTTAGGAGCAGGGCGCGAGACCTACGAGCAGTACTTC
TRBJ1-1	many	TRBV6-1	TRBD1	CASTKRRQGFTEAFF	TGTGCCAGCACCAAAAGGAGACAGGGATTCACTGAAGCTTTCTTT
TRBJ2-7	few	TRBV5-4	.	CASSLNRPLGFGSYEQYF	TGTGCCAGCAGCTTGAATAGACCGTTGGGTTTTGGCTCCTACGAGCAGTACTTC
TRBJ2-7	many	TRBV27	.	CASSLSRGSSYEQYF	TGTGCCAGCAGTTTATCGAGGGGATCTAGCTACGAGCAGTACTTC
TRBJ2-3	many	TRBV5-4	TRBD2	CASSLSSGRTDTQYF	TGTGCCAGCAGCTTAAGTAGCGGGAGGACAGATACGCAGTATTTT
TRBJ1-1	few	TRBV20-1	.	CSARPDSAHHFAEAFF	TGCAGTGCTAGACCGGACAGCGCGCACCACTTCGCTGAAGCTTTCTTT
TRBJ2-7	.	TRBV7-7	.	CASSLGEPYEQYF	TGTGCTAGCAGCTTAGGGGAGCCCTACGAGCAGTACTTC
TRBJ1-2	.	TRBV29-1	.	CSVDLPSSPNYGYTF	TGCAGCGTTGACCTCCCCTCATCCCCGAACTATGGCTACACCTTC
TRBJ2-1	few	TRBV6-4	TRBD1	CASSVETGVYNEQFF	TGTGCCAGCAGTGTGGAGACAGGGGTCTACAATGAGCAGTTCTTC
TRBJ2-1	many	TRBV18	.	CASSPQGSSYNEQFF	TGTGCCAGCTCACCTCAGGGTAGTTCCTACAATGAGCAGTTCTTC
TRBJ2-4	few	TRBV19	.	CASSSEYRLGQAKNIQYF	TGTGCCAGTAGTTCCGAGTACCGGTTGGGGCAAGCCAAAAACATTCAGTACTTC
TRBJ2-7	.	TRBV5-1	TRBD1	CASSLKGTGYEQYF	TGCGCCAGCAGCTTAAAAGGGACAGGGTACGAGCAGTACTTC
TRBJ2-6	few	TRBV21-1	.	CASSKVGSSGANVLTF	TGTGCCAGCAGCAAAGTCGGAAGCTCTGGGGCCAACGTCCTGACTTTC
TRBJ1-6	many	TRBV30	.	CAWSVLTNSPLHF	TGTGCCTGGAGTGTGTTAACAAATTCACCCCTCCACTTT
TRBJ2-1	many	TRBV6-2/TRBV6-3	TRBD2	CASSYGAGGFNEQFF	TGTGCCAGCAGTTACGGGGCGGGAGGCTTCAATGAGCAGTTCTTC
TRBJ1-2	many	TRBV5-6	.	CASSFLAGSGYTF	TGTGCCAGCAGCTTCTTAGCAGGGAGCGGCTACACCTTC
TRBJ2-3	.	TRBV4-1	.	CASSAHGSYTQYF	TGCGCCAGCAGCGCACACGGATCTTATACGCAGTATTTT
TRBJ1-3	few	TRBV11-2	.	CASSPRESYSGNTIYF	TGTGCCAGCAGCCCCCGTGAGTCCTACTCTGGAAACACCATATATTTT
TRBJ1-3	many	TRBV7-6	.	CASSYPGVSGNTIYF	TGTGCCAGCAGCTACCCGGGGGTCTCTGGAAACACCATATATTTT
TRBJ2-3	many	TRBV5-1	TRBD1	CASSSTGTTDTQYF	TGCGCCAGCAGCTCGACAGGGACGACAGATACGCAGTATTTT
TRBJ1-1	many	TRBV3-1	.	CASSHGREAFF	TGTGCCAGCAGCCACGGCCGCGAGGCTTTCTTT
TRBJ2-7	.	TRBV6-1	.	CASRPLGHQSYEQYF	TGTGCCAGCAGACCACTGGGACATCAATCCTACGAGCAGTACTTC
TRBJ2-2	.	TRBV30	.	CAWSWDTGELFF	TGTGCCTGGAGTTGGGATACCGGGGAGCTGTTTTTT
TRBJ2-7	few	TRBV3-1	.	CASSQGTKSEQYF	TGTGCCAGCAGCCAAGGCACAAAGAGCGAGCAGTACTTC
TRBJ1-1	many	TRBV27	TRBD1	CASSPRTGSPEAFF	TGTGCCAGCAGTCCCCGGACAGGGAGCCCTGAAGCTTTCTTT
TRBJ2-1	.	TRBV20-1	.	CSVGYPVPQNEQFF	TGCAGTGTGGGATACCCCGTCCCCCAGAACGAGCAGTTCTTC
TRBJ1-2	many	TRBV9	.	CASSGVSLLGYGYTF	TGTGCCAGCAGCGGAGTTTCGCTACTTGGGTATGGCTACACCTTC
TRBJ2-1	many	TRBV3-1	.	CASSQAEVRGDEQFF	TGTGCCAGCAGCCAAGCTGAGGTCCGAGGGGACGAGCAGTTCTTC
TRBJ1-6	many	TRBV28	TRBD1	CATPGDSDSPLHF	TGTGCCACCCCCGGGGACAGCGATTCACCCCTCCACTTT